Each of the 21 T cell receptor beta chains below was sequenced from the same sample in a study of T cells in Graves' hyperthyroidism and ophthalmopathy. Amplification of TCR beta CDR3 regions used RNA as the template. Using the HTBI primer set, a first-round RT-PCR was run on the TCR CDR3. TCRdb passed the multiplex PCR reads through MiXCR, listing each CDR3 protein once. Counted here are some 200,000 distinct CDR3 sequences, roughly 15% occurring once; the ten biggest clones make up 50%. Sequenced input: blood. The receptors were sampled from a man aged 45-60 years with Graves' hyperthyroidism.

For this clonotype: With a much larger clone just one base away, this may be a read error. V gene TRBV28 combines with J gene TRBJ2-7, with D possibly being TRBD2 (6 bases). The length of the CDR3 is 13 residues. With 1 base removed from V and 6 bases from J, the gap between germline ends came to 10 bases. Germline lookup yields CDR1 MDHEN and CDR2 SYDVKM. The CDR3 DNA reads TGTGCCAGCAGTTTATCGGACTACTGCGAGCAGTACTTC. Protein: CASSLSDYCEQYF.

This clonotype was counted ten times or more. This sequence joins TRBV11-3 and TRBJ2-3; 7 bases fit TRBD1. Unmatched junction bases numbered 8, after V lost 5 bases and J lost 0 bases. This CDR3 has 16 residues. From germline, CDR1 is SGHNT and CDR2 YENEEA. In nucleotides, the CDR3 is TGTGCCAGCAGCCAAGGGACAGTCTCTAGCACAGATACGCAGTATTTT. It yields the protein CASSQGTVSSTDTQYF.

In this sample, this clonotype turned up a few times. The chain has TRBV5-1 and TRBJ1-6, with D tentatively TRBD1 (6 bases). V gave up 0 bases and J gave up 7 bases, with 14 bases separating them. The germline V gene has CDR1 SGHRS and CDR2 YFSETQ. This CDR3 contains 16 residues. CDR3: CASSLGTGTGNSPLHF. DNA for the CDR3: TGCGCCAGCAGCTTGGGAACAGGGACGGGGAATTCACCCCTCCACTTT.

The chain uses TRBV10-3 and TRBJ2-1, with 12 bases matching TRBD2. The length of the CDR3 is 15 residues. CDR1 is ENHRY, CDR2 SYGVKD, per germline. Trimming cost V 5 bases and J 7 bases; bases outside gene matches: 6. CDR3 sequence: CAISMTSGSPNEQFF. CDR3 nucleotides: TGTGCCATCAGTATGACTAGCGGGAGTCCGAATGAGCAGTTCTTC.

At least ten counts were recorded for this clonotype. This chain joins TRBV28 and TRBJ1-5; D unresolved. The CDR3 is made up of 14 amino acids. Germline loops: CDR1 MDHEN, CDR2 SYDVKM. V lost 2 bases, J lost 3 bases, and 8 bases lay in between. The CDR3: CASSLPGLNQPQHF. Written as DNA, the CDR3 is TGTGCCAGCAGTTTACCGGGCCTCAATCAGCCCCAGCATTTT.

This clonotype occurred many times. The CDR3: CASSVGQVPTYEQYF. CDR3 sequence (DNA): TGTGCCAGCAGCGTGGGGCAGGTCCCAACCTACGAGCAGTACTTC. V is TRBV11-1 and J is TRBJ2-7, with D maybe TRBD1 (5 bases). Germline CDR1 SGHAT, CDR2 FQDESV (reference sequence). This CDR3 has 15 residues. The V end lost 5 bases, the J end lost 2 bases, and 16 bases lay between the germline ends.

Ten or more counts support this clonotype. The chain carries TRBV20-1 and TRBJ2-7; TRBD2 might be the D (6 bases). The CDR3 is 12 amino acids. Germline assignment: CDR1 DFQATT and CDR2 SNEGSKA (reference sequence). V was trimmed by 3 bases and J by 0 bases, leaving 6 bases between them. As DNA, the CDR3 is TGCAGTGCTAGCGGGAGCTCCTACGAGCAGTACTTC. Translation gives CSASGSSYEQYF.

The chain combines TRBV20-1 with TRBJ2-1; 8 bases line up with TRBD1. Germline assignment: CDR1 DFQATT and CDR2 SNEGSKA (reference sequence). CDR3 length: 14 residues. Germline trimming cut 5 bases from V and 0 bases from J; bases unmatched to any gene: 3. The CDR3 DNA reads TGCAGTGCTTGGGACAGGTACTCCTACAATGAGCAGTTCTTC. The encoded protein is CSAWDRYSYNEQFF.

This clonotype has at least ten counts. This CDR3 is CSASRDSAYQETQYF. The CDR3 DNA is TGCAGTGCTTCCCGGGACAGCGCTTACCAAGAGACCCAGTACTTC. The chain links TRBV20-1 to TRBJ2-5; TRBD1 aligns across 7 bases. Per the germline V gene, CDR1 is DFQATT and CDR2 is SNEGSKA (reference sequence). V gave up 5 bases and J gave up 0 bases; unmatched junction bases: 9. This CDR3 comprises 15 residues.

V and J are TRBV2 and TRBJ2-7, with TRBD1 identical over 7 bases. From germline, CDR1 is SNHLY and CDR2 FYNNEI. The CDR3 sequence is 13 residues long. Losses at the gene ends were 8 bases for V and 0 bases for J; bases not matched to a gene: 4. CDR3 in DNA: TGTGCCAGCTTCCGGGACAGCTCCTACGAGCAGTACTTC. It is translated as CASFRDSSYEQYF.

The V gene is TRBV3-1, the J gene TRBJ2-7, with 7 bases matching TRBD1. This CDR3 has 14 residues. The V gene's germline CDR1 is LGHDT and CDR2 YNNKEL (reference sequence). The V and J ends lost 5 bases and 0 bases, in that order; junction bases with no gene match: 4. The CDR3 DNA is TGTGCCAGCAGCTATGGGGACAGCTCCTACGAGCAGTACTTC. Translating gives CASSYGDSSYEQYF.

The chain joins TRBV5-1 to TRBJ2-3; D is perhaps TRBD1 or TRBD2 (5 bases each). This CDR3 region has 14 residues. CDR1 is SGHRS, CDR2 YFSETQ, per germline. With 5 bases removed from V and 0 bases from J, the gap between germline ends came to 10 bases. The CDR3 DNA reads TGCGCCAGCAGAGAGGGACGGAGCACAGATACGCAGTATTTT. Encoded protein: CASREGRSTDTQYF.

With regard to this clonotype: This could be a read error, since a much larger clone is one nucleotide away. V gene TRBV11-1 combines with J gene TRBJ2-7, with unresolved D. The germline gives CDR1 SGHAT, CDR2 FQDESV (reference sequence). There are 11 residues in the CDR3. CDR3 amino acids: CAGSLAHEQYF. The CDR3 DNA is TGTGCCGGCAGCTTAGCACACGAGCAGTACTTC.

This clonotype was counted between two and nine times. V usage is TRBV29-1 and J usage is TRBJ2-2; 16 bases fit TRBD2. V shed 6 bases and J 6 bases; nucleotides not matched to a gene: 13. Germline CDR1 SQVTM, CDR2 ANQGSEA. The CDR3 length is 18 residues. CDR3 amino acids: CSVEGLAGGPYVAGELFF. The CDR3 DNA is TGCAGCGTCGAGGGACTAGCGGGAGGGCCTTATGTTGCCGGGGAGCTGTTTTTT.

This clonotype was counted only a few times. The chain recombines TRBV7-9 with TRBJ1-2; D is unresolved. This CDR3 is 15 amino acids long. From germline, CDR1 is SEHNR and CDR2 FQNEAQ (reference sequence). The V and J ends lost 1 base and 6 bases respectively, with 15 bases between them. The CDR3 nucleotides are TGTGCCAGCAGCTTAGAAGGGTCTGGCAGAGATGGCTACACCTTC. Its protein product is CASSLEGSGRDGYTF.

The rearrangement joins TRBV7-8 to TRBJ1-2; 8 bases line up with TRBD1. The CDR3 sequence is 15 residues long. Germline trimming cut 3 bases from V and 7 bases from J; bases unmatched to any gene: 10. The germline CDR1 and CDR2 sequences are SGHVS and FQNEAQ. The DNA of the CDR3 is TGTGCCAGCAGCTTCGGACAGGGCTTTATTCCTGGCTACACCTTC. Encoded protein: CASSFGQGFIPGYTF.

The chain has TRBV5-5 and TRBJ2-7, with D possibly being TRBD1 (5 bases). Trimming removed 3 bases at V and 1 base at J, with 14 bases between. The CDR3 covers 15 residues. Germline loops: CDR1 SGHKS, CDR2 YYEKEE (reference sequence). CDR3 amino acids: CASSWALGESYEQYF. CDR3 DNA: TGTGCCAGCAGCTGGGCCTTAGGGGAATCCTACGAGCAGTACTTC.

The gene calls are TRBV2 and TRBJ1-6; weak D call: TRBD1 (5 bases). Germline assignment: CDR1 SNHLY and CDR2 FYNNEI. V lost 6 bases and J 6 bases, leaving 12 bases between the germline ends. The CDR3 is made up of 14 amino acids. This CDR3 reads CASSADSRNSPLHF. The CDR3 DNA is TGTGCCAGCAGCGCCGACAGCCGTAATTCACCCCTCCACTTT.

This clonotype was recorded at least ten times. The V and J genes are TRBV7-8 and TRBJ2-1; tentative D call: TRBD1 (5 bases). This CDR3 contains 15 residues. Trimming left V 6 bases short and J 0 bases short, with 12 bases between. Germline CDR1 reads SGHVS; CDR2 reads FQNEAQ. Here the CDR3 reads CASRAQANSYNEQFF. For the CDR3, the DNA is TGTGCCAGCAGGGCACAGGCCAACTCCTACAATGAGCAGTTCTTC.

DNA of the CDR3: TGTGCCAGCAGTTTATTGGCAGGGAGGGATAGTAATTCACCCCTCCACTTT. This translates into CASSLLAGRDSNSPLHF. The chain joins TRBV28 to TRBJ1-6; possibly TRBD1 for D (5 bases). The germline V gene has CDR1 MDHEN and CDR2 SYDVKM. The CDR3 loop spans 17 amino acids. Trimming cost V 1 base and J 6 bases, with 16 bases left between them.

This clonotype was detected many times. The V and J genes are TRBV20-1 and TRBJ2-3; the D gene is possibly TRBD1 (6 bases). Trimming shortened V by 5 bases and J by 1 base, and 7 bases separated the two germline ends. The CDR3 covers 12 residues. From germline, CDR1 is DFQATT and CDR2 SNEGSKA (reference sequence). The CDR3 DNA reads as TGCAGTGCTGAGGGGGGCACAGATACGCAGTATTTT. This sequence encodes CSAEGGTDTQYF.